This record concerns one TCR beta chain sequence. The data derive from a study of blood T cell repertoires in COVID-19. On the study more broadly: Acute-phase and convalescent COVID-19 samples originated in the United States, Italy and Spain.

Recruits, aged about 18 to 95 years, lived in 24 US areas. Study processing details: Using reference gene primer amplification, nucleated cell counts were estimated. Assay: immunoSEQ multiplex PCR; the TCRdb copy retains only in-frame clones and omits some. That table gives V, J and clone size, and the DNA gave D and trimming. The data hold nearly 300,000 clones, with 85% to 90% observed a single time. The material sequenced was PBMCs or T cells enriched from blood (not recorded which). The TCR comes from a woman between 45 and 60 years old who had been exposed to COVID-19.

CDR3 nucleotides: TGTGCCAGCAGCTTGCCGCCGCCAGTGATAGACGGGCAGCCCCAGCATTTT. Its protein is CASSLPPPVIDGQPQHF. This rearrangement joins TRBV7-9 to TRBJ1-5; no definite D call. The CDR3 is 17 residues long. Trimming removed 3 bases from V and 7 bases from J, with 22 bases in between. Germline V gene lookup returns CDR1 SEHNR and CDR2 FQNEAQ (reference sequence).